The 16 T cell receptor beta chains given below trace back to one sample, sequenced in a study of T-cell reconstitution after alpha-beta-depleted transplantation in children. Library preparation (for TCRbeta) was performed with unique molecular identifiers. Each CDR3 protein is one row after TCRdb ran MiXCR on the PCR reads. The data contain some 220,000 distinct CDR3 sequences, approximately 10% of them singletons. The sequencing used PBMCs, collected before TCRalphabeta/CD19-depleted stem cell transplant. Receptors were obtained from a child less than two years old with acute myeloid leukemia, due to receive a stem cell transplant.

The chain recombines TRBV5-1 with TRBJ1-2; D possibly corresponds to TRBD1 (5 bases). Trimming removed 3 bases at V and 5 bases at J, with 17 bases between. Germline CDR1 and CDR2: SGHRS and YFSETQ. This CDR3 has 15 amino acids. The CDR3 is CASSWGVPFDYGYTF. DNA for the CDR3: TGCGCCAGCAGCTGGGGGGTTCCATTTGATTATGGCTACACCTTC. Based on the CDR3 plus reference TRBV5-1 and TRBJ1-2, the full variable domain is KAGVTQTPRYLIKTRGQQVTLSCSPISGHRSVSWYQQTPGQGLQFLFEYFSETQRNKGNFPGRFSGRQFSNSRSEMNVSTLELGDSALYLCASSWGVPFDYGYTFGSGTRLTVV.

Many counts were recorded for this clonotype. The CDR3 here is CASSHPVQGGELFF. DNA of the CDR3: TGTGCCAGCAGTCACCCTGTTCAGGGCGGGGAGCTGTTTTTT. J is TRBJ2-2 and V is TRBV6-5, with D tentatively TRBD1 (5 bases). CDR1 is MNHEY and CDR2 is SVGAGI in the germline V gene. V was clipped by 5 bases and J by 7 bases, with 14 bases between them. The CDR3 has 14 residues.

This clonotype has a count of ten or more. The V and J genes are TRBV5-1 and TRBJ1-1; no clear D gene. This CDR3 has 15 amino acids. V was pared by 0 bases and J by 4 bases, with 13 bases between. Germline lookup yields CDR1 SGHRS and CDR2 YFSETQ. The CDR3 region has the DNA TGCGCCAGCAGCTTGGGTTCCCCCGAGGGCACTGAAGCTTTCTTT. As protein: CASSLGSPEGTEAFF.

In this sample, this clonotype turned up many times. The V gene is TRBV15, the J gene TRBJ2-1; D ambiguous. V was shortened by 0 bases and J by 1 base, with 10 bases between the two germline ends. The length of the CDR3 is 16 residues. Germline V gene data show CDR1 as LNHNV and CDR2 as YYDKDF (reference sequence). The CDR3 sequence is CATSRDLAGSYNEQFF. CDR3 DNA: TGTGCCACCAGCAGAGATCTGGCAGGTTCCTACAATGAGCAGTTCTTC.

This chain links TRBV7-9 with TRBJ2-3, with TRBD2 identical over 7 bases. CDR3 size: 14 residues. Germline V gene lookup returns CDR1 SEHNR and CDR2 FQNEAQ (reference sequence). With 8 bases clipped from V and 4 bases from J, the junction kept 9 bases outside the gene matches. The CDR3 DNA is TGTGCCAGCGAAACTAGCGTACCTCCAGATACGCAGTATTTT. Encoded protein: CASETSVPPDTQYF.

The chain has TRBV7-9 and TRBJ2-7, with TRBD2 matching 7 bases. The germline V gene encodes CDR1 SEHNR and CDR2 FQNEAQ (reference sequence). CDR3 length: 14 amino acids. V dropped 7 bases and J dropped 6; count of bases not matched to a gene: 12. The CDR3 protein is CASNLGTIGREQYF. For the CDR3, the DNA is TGTGCCAGCAACCTCGGGACTATTGGGCGCGAGCAGTACTTC.

Ten or more counts support this clonotype. The V gene is TRBV27, the J gene TRBJ2-4; D uncertain. The CDR3 loop spans 13 amino acids. From germline, CDR1 is MNHEY and CDR2 SMNVEV (reference sequence). Trimming took off 0 bases at V and 3 bases at J, with 3 bases between the two ends. Here the CDR3 reads CASSLSSKNIQYF. CDR3 coding DNA: TGTGCCAGCAGTTTATCGAGCAAAAACATTCAGTACTTC.

This clonotype was seen more than once but under ten times. The rearrangement links TRBV2 to TRBJ1-2; D gene unclear. V was pared by 0 bases and J by 4 bases, with 9 bases between. The CDR3 is 14 amino acids. The germline CDR1 and CDR2 sequences are SNHLY and FYNNEI. CDR3 bases: TGTGCCAGCAGTGAAGCCCCCCAATCCTATGGCTACACCTTC. It yields the protein CASSEAPQSYGYTF. Full variable domain (outside the CDR3, taken from reference TRBV2 and TRBJ1-2): EPEVTQTPSHQVTQMGQEVILRCVPISNHLYFYWYRQILGQKVEFLVSFYNNEISEKSEIFDDQFSVERPDGSNFTLKIRSTKLEDSAMYFCASSEAPQSYGYTFGSGTRLTVV.

This clonotype was recorded a few times. V gene TRBV7-9 combines with J gene TRBJ1-1; D ambiguous. V was clipped by 4 bases and J by 0 bases, with 9 bases between them. Per the germline V gene, CDR1 is SEHNR and CDR2 is FQNEAQ (reference sequence). The CDR3 is 14 amino acids. CDR3 in DNA: TGTGCCAGCAGCTCAGACTCGATGAACACTGAAGCTTTCTTT. It yields the protein CASSSDSMNTEAFF.

V gene TRBV10-2 combines with J gene TRBJ1-2, with D possibly TRBD1 on 5 matching bases. The germline V gene encodes CDR1 WSHSY and CDR2 SAAADI. This CDR3 has 14 residues. Trimming stripped 3 bases from V and 13 bases from J, with 21 bases between. In DNA form, the CDR3 reads TGCGCCAGCAGTGATCTGGGACGGGCCCTTTCCTGCACCTTC. Protein product: CASSDLGRALSCTF.

To note about this clonotype: This may arise from a read error, as a much more abundant clone is one base away. The chain is built from TRBV23-1 and TRBJ1-2; the D gene is possibly TRBD1 (5 bases). TRBV23-1 is flagged as an ORF with uncertain function. This CDR3 has 16 amino acids. The CDR3 nucleotides read TGCGCCAGCGGTCATGCTGAGGGACCGCTGATGGATGGCTACACCTTC. Translated: CASGHAEGPLMDGYTF.

There are many counts of this clonotype. This chain links TRBV11-2 with TRBJ2-1; 11 bases are a match to TRBD2. CDR1 is SGHAT, CDR2 FQNNGV, per germline. Trimming took 5 bases from V and 4 from J; bases not matched to a gene: 7. The CDR3 loop spans 16 amino acids. CDR3 DNA sequence: TGTGCCAGCAGCAGCCCCTCTAGCGGGAGGTACAATGAGCAGTTCTTC. Amino acids: CASSSPSSGRYNEQFF.

This clonotype appeared many times. The V gene is TRBV20-1, the J gene TRBJ2-7, with TRBD2 identical over 13 bases. The CDR3 covers 16 residues. Trimming took 0 bases from V and 4 from J; bases not matched to a gene: 6. Germline lookup yields CDR1 DFQATT and CDR2 SNEGSKA (reference sequence). Here the CDR3 DNA reads TGCAGTGCTAGAGATAGGACTAGCGGGAGTCTGTACGAGCAGTACTTC. Encoded protein: CSARDRTSGSLYEQYF.

In this sample, this clonotype turned up many times. The chain joins TRBV20-1 to TRBJ1-2; D remains ambiguous. V was pared by 0 bases and J by 1 base, with 15 bases between. Germline values: CDR1 DFQATT, CDR2 SNEGSKA (reference sequence). The CDR3 is 16 amino acids. The CDR3 spells CSARDQWAQSNYGYTF. The CDR3 bases are TGCAGTGCTAGAGATCAGTGGGCACAGAGTAACTATGGCTACACCTTC.

This clonotype occurred many times. The CDR3 loop reads CASSPARRLNTGELFF. The DNA for the CDR3 is TGTGCCAGCAGCCCCGCCAGGCGCTTGAACACCGGGGAGCTGTTTTTT. The chain carries TRBV12-3 or TRBV12-4 and TRBJ2-2; D unresolved. Between the trimmed V and J ends, which lost 6 bases and 1 base, there was a span of 15 bases. CDR3 length: 16 amino acids.

The sample holds many counts of this clonotype. DNA of the CDR3: TGCAGTGCTGATTGGCTAGCGGGAGCCGATACGCAGTATTTT. It yields the protein CSADWLAGADTQYF. V gene TRBV20-1 combines with J gene TRBJ2-3, with 10 bases lining up with TRBD2. The CDR3 spans 14 residues. Germline CDR1 reads DFQATT; CDR2 reads SNEGSKA (reference sequence). V lost 5 bases to trimming and J lost 6 bases; unmatched junction nucleotides: 8.